This T cell receptor beta chain stems from a study of OX40 agonist ivuxolimab in advanced cancers. Study results and caveats: Clones of CD4+ and CD8+ blood T cells grew by week 6 at doses of 0.1 to 3.0 mg/kg.

From germline, CDR1 is LNHDA and CDR2 SQIVND (reference sequence). The CDR3 runs to 17 residues. The V segment lost 1 base and the J segment 0 bases; nucleotides outside the gene matches: 0. In the case of this clone: Antigen specificity is unknown.

Profiled with immunoSEQ multiplex PCR; TCRdb holds only in-frame clones, not every one. The table includes tens of thousands of clones, more than 80% detected once. Collection of blood occurred at baseline, at cycle 4 day 1, and at cycle 7 day 1. Sample: CD4+ or CD8+ T cells sorted from blood, taken in a trial of the OX40 agonist ivuxolimab. This sequence joins TRBV19 and TRBJ2-1; 13 bases map to TRBD2. This clonotype originated in an adult with an advanced solid tumor such as melanoma, head and neck, liver or kidney cancer. CDR3 coding DNA: TGTGCCAGTAGTATAGGGACTAGCGGGAGCTCCTACAATGAGCAGTTCTTC. It translates to CASSIGTSGSSYNEQFF.